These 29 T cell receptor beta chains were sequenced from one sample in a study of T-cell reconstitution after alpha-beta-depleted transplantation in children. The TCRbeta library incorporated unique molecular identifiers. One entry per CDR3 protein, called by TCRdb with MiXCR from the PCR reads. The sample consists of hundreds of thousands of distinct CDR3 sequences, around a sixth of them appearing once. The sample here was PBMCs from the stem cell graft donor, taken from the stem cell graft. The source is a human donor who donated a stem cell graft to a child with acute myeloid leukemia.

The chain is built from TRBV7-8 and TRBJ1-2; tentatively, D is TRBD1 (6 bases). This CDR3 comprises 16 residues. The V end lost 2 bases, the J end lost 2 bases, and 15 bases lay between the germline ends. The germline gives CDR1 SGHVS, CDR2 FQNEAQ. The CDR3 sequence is CASSLNWGGLNYGYTF. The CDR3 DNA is TGTGCCAGCAGCTTAAATTGGGGGGGGCTGAACTATGGCTACACCTTC.

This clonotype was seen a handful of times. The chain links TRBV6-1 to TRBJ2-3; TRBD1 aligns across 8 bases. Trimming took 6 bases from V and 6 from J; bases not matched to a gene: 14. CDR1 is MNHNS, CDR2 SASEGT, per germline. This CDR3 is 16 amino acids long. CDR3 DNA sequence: TGTGCCAGCAGGGCCCGGGACAGGATTCTTACGGATACGCAGTATTTT. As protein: CASRARDRILTDTQYF.

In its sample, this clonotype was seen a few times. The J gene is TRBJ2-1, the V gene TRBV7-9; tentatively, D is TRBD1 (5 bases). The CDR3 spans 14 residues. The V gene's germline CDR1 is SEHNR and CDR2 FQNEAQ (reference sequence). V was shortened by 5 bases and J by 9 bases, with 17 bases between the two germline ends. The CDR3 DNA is TGTGCCAGCAGCCCTAGTGTTGGAAGGGGTGAGCAGTTCTTC. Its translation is CASSPSVGRGEQFF.

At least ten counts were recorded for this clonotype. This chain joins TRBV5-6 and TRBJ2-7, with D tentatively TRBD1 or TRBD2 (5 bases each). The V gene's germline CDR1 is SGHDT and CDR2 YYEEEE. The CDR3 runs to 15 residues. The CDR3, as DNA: TGTGCCAGCAGTTTGGGGACGGCGAGCTCCTACGAGCAGTACGTC. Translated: CASSLGTASSYEQYV.

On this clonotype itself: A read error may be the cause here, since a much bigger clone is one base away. The CDR3 nucleotides read TGTGCCAGGAGTTTAACGCAGGGTATCAATCAGCCCCAGCATTTT. Protein product: CARSLTQGINQPQHF. V usage is TRBV27 and J usage is TRBJ1-5, with D possibly being TRBD1 (5 bases). The CDR3 is 15 amino acids. The germline gives CDR1 MNHEY, CDR2 SMNVEV (reference sequence).

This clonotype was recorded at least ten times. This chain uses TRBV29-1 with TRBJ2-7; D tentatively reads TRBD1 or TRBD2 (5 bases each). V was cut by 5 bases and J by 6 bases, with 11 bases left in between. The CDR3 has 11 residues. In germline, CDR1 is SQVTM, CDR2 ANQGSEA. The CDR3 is CSVKGTGEQYF. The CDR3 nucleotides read TGCAGCGTTAAAGGGACGGGCGAGCAGTACTTC.

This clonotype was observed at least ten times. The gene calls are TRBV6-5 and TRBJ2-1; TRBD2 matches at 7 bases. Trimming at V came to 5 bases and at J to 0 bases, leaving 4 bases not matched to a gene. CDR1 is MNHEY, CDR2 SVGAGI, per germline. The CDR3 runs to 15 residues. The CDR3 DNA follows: TGTGCCAGCAGTCCGCGGGGGAGCTCCTACAATGAGCAGTTCTTC. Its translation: CASSPRGSSYNEQFF.

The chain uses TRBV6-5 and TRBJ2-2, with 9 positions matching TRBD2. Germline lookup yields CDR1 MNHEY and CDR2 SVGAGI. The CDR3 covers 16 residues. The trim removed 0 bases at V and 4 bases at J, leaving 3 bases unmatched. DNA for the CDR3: TGTGCCAGCAGTTACTCTAGCGGGGGAATCACCGGGGAGCTGTTTTTT. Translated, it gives CASSYSSGGITGELFF.

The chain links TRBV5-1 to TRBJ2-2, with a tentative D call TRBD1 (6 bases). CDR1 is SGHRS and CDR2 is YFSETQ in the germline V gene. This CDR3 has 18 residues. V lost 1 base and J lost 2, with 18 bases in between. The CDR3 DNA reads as TGCGCCAGCAGCTTGACCATTACTTTGGACAGAAACACCGGGGAGCTGTTTTTT. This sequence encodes CASSLTITLDRNTGELFF.

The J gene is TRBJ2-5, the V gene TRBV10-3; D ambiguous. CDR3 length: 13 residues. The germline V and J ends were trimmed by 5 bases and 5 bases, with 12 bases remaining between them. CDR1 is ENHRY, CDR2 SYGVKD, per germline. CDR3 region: CAISITSFETQYF. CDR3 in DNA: TGTGCCATCAGTATAACATCCTTTGAGACCCAGTACTTC.

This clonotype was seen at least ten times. CDR3 coding DNA: TGTGCCAGCAGTCAGGGGGGGAAAGAGACCCAGTACTTC. This encodes CASSQGGKETQYF. J is TRBJ2-5 and V is TRBV2, with D perhaps TRBD1 or TRBD2 (7 bases each). The CDR3 totals 13 residues. The germline V gene encodes CDR1 SNHLY and CDR2 FYNNEI. The V end was cut by 5 bases, the J end by 3 bases, with 10 bases between.

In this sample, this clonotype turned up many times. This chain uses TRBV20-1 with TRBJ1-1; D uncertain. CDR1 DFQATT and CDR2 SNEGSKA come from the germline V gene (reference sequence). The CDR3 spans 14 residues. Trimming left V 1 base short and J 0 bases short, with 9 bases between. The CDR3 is CSARVGRLNTEAFF. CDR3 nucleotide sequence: TGCAGTGCTAGAGTAGGTCGCTTGAACACTGAAGCTTTCTTT.

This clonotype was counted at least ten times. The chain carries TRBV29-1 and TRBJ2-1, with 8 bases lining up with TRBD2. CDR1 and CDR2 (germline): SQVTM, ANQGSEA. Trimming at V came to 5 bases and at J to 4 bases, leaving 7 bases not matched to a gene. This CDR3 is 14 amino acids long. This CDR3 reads CSVPSGGPYNEQFF. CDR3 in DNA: TGCAGCGTTCCCAGCGGGGGCCCATACAATGAGCAGTTCTTC.

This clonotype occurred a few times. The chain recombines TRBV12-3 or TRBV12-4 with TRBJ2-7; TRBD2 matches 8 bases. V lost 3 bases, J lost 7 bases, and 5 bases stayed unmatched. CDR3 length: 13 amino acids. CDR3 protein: CASSFGGAGEQYV. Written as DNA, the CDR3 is TGTGCCAGCAGTTTCGGGGGGGCGGGGGAGCAGTACGTC.

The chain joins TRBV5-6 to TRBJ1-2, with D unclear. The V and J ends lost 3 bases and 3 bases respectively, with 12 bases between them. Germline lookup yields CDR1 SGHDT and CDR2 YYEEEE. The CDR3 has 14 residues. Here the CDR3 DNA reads TGTGCCAGCAGCTCGGCCTGGCGGGACTATGGCTACACCTTC. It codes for CASSSAWRDYGYTF. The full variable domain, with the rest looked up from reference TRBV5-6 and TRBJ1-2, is DAGVTQSPTHLIKTRGQQVTLRCSPKSGHDTVSWYQQALGQGPQFIFQYYEEEERQRGNFPDRFSGHQFPNYSSELNVNALLLGDSALYLCASSSAWRDYGYTFGSGTRLTVV.

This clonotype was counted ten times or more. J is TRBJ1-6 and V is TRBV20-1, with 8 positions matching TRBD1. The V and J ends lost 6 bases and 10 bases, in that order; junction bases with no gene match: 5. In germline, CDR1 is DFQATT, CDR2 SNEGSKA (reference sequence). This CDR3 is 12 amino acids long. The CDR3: CSAYTGGSPLHF. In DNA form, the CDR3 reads TGCAGTGCGTACACAGGGGGATCACCCCTCCACTTT.

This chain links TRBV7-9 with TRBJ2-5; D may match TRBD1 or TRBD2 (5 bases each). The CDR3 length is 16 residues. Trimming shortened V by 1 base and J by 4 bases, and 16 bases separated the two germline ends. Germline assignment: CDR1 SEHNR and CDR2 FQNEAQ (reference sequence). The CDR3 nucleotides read TGTGCCAGCAGCTTAGGGACATCCCTGAGGGGAGAGACCCAGTACTTC. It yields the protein CASSLGTSLRGETQYF.

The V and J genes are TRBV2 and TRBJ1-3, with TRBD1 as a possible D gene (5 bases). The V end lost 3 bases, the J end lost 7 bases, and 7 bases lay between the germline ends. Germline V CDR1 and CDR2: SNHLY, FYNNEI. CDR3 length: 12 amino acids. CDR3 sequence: CASSDRENTIYF. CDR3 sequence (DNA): TGTGCCAGCAGTGACAGGGAGAACACCATATATTTT.

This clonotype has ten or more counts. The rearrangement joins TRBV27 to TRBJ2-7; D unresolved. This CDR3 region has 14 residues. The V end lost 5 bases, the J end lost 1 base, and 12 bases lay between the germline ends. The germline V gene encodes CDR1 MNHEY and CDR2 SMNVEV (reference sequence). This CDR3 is CASSPSRPSYEQYV. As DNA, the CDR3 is TGTGCCAGCAGTCCCTCCCGGCCTTCCTACGAGCAGTACGTC.

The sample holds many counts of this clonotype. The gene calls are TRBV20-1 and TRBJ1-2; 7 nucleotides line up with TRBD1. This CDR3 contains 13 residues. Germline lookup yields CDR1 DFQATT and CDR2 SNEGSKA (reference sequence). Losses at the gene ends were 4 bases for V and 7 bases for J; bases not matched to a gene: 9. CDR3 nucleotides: TGCAGTGCTATCGGTCAGGGGGTACCTGGCTACACCTTC. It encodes CSAIGQGVPGYTF.

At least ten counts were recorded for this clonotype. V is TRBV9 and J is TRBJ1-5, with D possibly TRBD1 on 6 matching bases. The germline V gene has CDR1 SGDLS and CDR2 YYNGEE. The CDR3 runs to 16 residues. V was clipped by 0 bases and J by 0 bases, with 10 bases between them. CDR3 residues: CASSVEGGGSNQPQHF. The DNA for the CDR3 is TGTGCCAGCAGCGTAGAAGGAGGGGGTAGCAATCAGCCCCAGCATTTT.

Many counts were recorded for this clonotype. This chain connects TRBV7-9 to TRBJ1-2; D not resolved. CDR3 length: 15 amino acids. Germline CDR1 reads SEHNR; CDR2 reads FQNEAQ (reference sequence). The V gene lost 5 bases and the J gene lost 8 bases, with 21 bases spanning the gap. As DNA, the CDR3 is TGTGCCAGCAGCGATAGCCTTACCATGATCGGCGGCTACACCTTC. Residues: CASSDSLTMIGGYTF.

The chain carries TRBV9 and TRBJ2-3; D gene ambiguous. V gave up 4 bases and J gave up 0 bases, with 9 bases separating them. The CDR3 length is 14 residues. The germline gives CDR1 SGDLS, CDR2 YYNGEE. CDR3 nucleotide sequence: TGTGCCAGCAGCCGCGTGACTAGCACAGATACGCAGTATTTT. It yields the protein CASSRVTSTDTQYF.

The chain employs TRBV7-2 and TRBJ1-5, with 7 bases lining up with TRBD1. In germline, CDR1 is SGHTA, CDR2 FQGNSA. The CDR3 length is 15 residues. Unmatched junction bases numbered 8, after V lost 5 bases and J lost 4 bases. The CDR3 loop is CASSPGTVFNQPQHF. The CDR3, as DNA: TGTGCCAGCAGCCCCGGGACAGTTTTTAATCAGCCCCAGCATTTT. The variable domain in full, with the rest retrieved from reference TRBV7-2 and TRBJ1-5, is GAGVSQSPSNKVTEKGKDVELRCDPISGHTALYWYRQSLGQGLEFLIYFQGNSAPDKSGLPSDRFSAERTGGSVSTLTIQRTQQEDSAVYLCASSPGTVFNQPQHFGDGTRLSIL.

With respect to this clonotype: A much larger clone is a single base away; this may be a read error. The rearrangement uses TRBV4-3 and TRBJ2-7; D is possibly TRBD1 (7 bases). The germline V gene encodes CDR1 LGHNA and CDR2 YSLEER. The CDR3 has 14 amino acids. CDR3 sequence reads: CASSGTAGSYEQHF. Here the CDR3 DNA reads TGCGCCAGCAGCGGGACAGCGGGCTCCTACGAGCAGCACTTC.

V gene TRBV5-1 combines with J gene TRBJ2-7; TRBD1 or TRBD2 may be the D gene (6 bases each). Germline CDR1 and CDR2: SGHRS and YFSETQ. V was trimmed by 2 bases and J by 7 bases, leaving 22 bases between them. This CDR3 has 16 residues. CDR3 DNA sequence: TGCGCCAGCAGCTTCCTCCAGGGGCTCCGGGGAGGTGAGCAGTACTTC. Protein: CASSFLQGLRGGEQYF.

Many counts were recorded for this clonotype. The CDR3 bases are TGTGCCAGCAGGAAGGACAGGGATGCCTACGAGCAGTACGTC. Protein: CASRKDRDAYEQYV. The chain recombines TRBV6-1 with TRBJ2-7, with 8 bases lining up with TRBD1. The ends lost 6 bases at V and 2 bases at J; junction bases unmatched: 6. CDR3 length: 14 amino acids. Germline CDR1 is MNHNS and CDR2 is SASEGT.

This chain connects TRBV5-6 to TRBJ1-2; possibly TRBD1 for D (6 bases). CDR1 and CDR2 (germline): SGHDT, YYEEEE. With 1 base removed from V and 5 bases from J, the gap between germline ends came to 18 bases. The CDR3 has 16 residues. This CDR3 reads CASSLSGQPVLYGYTF. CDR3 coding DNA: TGTGCCAGCAGCTTGTCCGGACAGCCAGTCCTTTATGGCTACACCTTC.

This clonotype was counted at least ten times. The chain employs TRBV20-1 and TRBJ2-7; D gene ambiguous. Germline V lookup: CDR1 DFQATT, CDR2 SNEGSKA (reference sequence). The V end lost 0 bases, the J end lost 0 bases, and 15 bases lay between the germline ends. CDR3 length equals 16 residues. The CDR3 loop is CSARDLPAGSSYEQYF. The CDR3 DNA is TGCAGTGCTAGAGATTTACCGGCAGGTAGCTCCTACGAGCAGTACTTC.